This passage covers 15 T cell receptor beta chains from one sample sequenced in a study of T cells in Graves' hyperthyroidism and ophthalmopathy. Regions amplified from RNA transcripts were the TCR beta CDR3 regions. Researchers ran a first-round RT-PCR on the TCR CDR3 using the HTBI primer set. TCRdb re-called the multiplex PCR reads through MiXCR, storing one row per CDR3 protein. The table lists roughly 700,000 distinct CDR3 sequences, around 13% of them singletons, with roughly 10% in the top ten. Input material: blood. These receptor sequences come from a young woman with Graves' hyperthyroidism.

V and J are TRBV4-1 and TRBJ2-2; D not resolved. The CDR3 extends over 17 amino acids. Germline CDR1 reads MGHRA; CDR2 reads YSYEKL. Trimming stripped 0 bases from V and 9 bases from J, with 20 bases between. This CDR3 reads CASSQDNRQSIFWELFF. The CDR3 DNA sequence: TGCGCCAGCAGCCAAGATAATCGGCAGTCCATCTTCTGGGAGCTGTTTTTT.

This chain uses TRBV7-8 with TRBJ2-3, with 9 bases that match TRBD1. The CDR3 runs 16 residues. The junction had 9 bases not matched to a gene; V was cut back by 4 bases and J by 4 bases. Germline-derived CDR1 and CDR2 are SGHVS and FQNEAQ. In DNA, the CDR3 is TGTGCCAGCAGCTGGAAGCGGACAGGGGTTTCAGATACGCAGTATTTT. Protein product: CASSWKRTGVSDTQYF.

This clonotype occurred many times. This chain links TRBV2 with TRBJ1-1; D not certain. This CDR3 region has 12 residues. V lost 4 bases and J 4 bases, leaving 7 bases between the germline ends. Germline values: CDR1 SNHLY, CDR2 FYNNEI. The CDR3 loop reads CASSGTGTEAFF. Written as DNA, the CDR3 is TGTGCCAGCAGTGGGACGGGCACTGAAGCTTTCTTT.

The chain has TRBV7-3 and TRBJ2-5, with TRBD2 identical over 7 bases. Looked up from germline, CDR1 is SGHTA and CDR2 is FQGTGA. CDR3 length equals 14 residues. Trimming removed 5 bases from V and 1 base from J; junction bases left unmatched: 4. CDR3 in amino acids: CASSQGRVQETQYF. In nucleotides, the CDR3 is TGTGCCAGCAGCCAAGGGAGGGTCCAAGAGACCCAGTACTTC.

This clonotype was found many times. The CDR3 DNA sequence: TGTGCCAGCAGCACGCCTACGGGGGCTATCATCTACGTAAGCAATCAGCCCCAGCATTTT. As protein: CASSTPTGAIIYVSNQPQHF. The V and J genes are TRBV7-3 and TRBJ1-5, with a tentative D call TRBD1 (6 bases). Trimming pared 5 bases from V and 1 base from J, leaving 27 bases between. CDR3 size: 20 residues. Looked up from germline, CDR1 is SGHTA and CDR2 is FQGTGA.

J is TRBJ2-3 and V is TRBV7-9; TRBD1 matches at 10 bases. The CDR3 spans 16 residues. V trimming: 5 bases; J trimming: 0 bases; junction bases outside the gene matches: 5. Germline CDR1 reads SEHNR; CDR2 reads FQNEAQ (reference sequence). The CDR3 reads CASSPTGGSSTDTQYF. The DNA for the CDR3 is TGTGCCAGCAGCCCGACAGGGGGCTCGAGCACAGATACGCAGTATTTT.

This clonotype was found many times. The chain joins TRBV2 to TRBJ2-1; tentative D call: TRBD1 (5 bases). V lost 7 bases and J 3 bases, leaving 13 bases between the germline ends. Germline V gives CDR1 SNHLY, CDR2 FYNNEI. The CDR3 is 14 amino acids. DNA of the CDR3: TGTGCCAGCATTGACAGCAGATTCTACAATGAGCAGTTCTTC. Amino acids: CASIDSRFYNEQFF.

This clonotype was seen repeatedly, ten times or more. The chain couples TRBV4-1 to TRBJ1-6; possibly TRBD1 for D (5 bases). Germline lookup yields CDR1 MGHRA and CDR2 YSYEKL. This CDR3 spans 17 amino acids. Trimming stripped 0 bases from V and 1 base from J, with 10 bases between. CDR3: CASSQDLEGSYNSPLHF. CDR3 coding DNA: TGCGCCAGCAGCCAAGATCTCGAGGGGTCCTATAATTCACCCCTCCACTTT.

In its sample, this clonotype was seen a few times. The genes are TRBV5-5 and TRBJ2-7; tentative D call: TRBD1 (5 bases). Trimming left V 1 base short and J 4 bases short, with 21 bases between. There are 17 residues in the CDR3. Germline loops: CDR1 SGHKS, CDR2 YYEKEE (reference sequence). Here the CDR3 reads CASSLRGGRTKGYEQYF. In DNA form, the CDR3 reads TGTGCCAGCAGCTTGAGAGGCGGCCGGACCAAGGGGTACGAGCAGTACTTC.

The chain has TRBV10-3 and TRBJ1-5; 9 nucleotides align to TRBD1. The V segment lost 6 bases and the J segment 4 bases; nucleotides outside the gene matches: 4. The length of the CDR3 is 14 residues. Germline CDR1 is ENHRY and CDR2 is SYGVKD. The CDR3: CAIRAGTGNQPQHF. For the CDR3, the DNA is TGTGCCATCAGGGCCGGGACAGGGAATCAGCCCCAGCATTTT.

The CDR3 DNA sequence: TGTGCCAGCAGCCAAGGAGACAGGCCTACAATCAATTGGCCCCAGCATTTT. This encodes CASSQGDRPTINWPQHF. The rearrangement uses TRBV7-9 and TRBJ1-5, with D possibly matching TRBD1 (6 bases). Germline V gives CDR1 SEHNR, CDR2 FQNEAQ (reference sequence). The V end lost 5 bases, the J end lost 9 bases, and 26 bases lay between the germline ends. The CDR3 totals 17 residues.

The chain recombines TRBV12-3 or TRBV12-4 with TRBJ2-2; D might be TRBD1 or TRBD2, each matching 5 bases. V was pared by 8 bases and J by 2 bases, with 24 bases between. The CDR3 extends over 18 amino acids. In DNA, the CDR3 is TGTGCCAGCCTCCGGGATACCGAGTGGCAGGGAAACACCGGGGAGCTGTTTTTT. Protein sequence: CASLRDTEWQGNTGELFF.

This clonotype was detected ten times or more. The genes are TRBV2 and TRBJ2-7, with a weak D call TRBD2 (5 bases). The CDR3 totals 14 residues. V lost 5 bases to trimming and J lost 0 bases, with 11 bases between them. Germline V gene sequence: CDR1 SNHLY, CDR2 FYNNEI. CDR3 sequence reads: CASSKRGYSYEQYF. The CDR3 DNA follows: TGTGCCAGCAGTAAACGGGGATACTCCTACGAGCAGTACTTC.

In this sample, this clonotype turned up many times. V usage is TRBV11-1 and J usage is TRBJ1-1; 7 positions agree with TRBD1. The V gene end was trimmed by 4 bases and the J gene end by 5 bases; junction bases not matched to a gene: 13. The germline gives CDR1 SGHAT, CDR2 FQDESV (reference sequence). There are 16 residues in the CDR3. The CDR3 loop is CASSSPSVPGGTEAFF. The CDR3 region has the DNA TGTGCCAGCAGCTCCCCATCGGTACCAGGGGGTACTGAAGCTTTCTTT.

This clonotype has only a few counts. V and J are TRBV2 and TRBJ2-2; perhaps D is TRBD1 or TRBD2 (6 bases each). The germline gives CDR1 SNHLY, CDR2 FYNNEI. CDR3 size: 14 residues. The CDR3 bases are TGTGCACATAGGGGGGCGGCGGATACCGGGGAGCTGTTTTTT. Translating gives CAHRGAADTGELFF.